Presented here are 15 T cell receptor beta chains from one specimen sequenced in a study of identical twins. TCRdb redid the calling of the 5' RACE reads with MiXCR, one entry per CDR3 protein. This table holds 690,000 or so distinct CDR3 sequences, approximately 6.1% found once. The sequencing input was naive T cells sorted from blood. All receptors come from a man between 18 and 35 years old in good health.

This clonotype was seen only a few times. The chain is built from TRBV2 and TRBJ2-1; D perhaps matches TRBD2 (6 bases). Germline loops: CDR1 SNHLY, CDR2 FYNNEI. This CDR3 has 18 amino acids. V was clipped by 2 bases and J by 1 base, with 18 bases between them. This CDR3 reads CASSEWAPGTYSYNEQFF. DNA for the CDR3: TGTGCCAGCAGTGAATGGGCGCCCGGGACTTATTCCTACAATGAGCAGTTCTTC. The whole variable domain, filled in from reference TRBV2 and TRBJ2-1, reads EPEVTQTPSHQVTQMGQEVILRCVPISNHLYFYWYRQILGQKVEFLVSFYNNEISEKSEIFDDQFSVERPDGSNFTLKIRSTKLEDSAMYFCASSEWAPGTYSYNEQFFGPGTRLTVL.

V usage is TRBV6-1 and J usage is TRBJ2-2, with D possibly matching TRBD1 (6 bases). The CDR3 has 15 amino acids. CDR1 is MNHNS and CDR2 is SASEGT in the germline V gene. Trimming stripped 6 bases from V and 7 bases from J, with 18 bases between. DNA of the CDR3: TGTGCCAGCAGCGCGATAACAGGGAATCGCGGGGAGCTGTTTTTT. As protein: CASSAITGNRGELFF.

In this sample, this clonotype turned up many times. As DNA, the CDR3 is TGTGCCAGCAGTGCACTAGGGGGGAATGAGCAGTTCTTC. This encodes CASSALGGNEQFF. The chain has TRBV12-3 or TRBV12-4 and TRBJ2-1, with D tentatively TRBD1 or TRBD2 (6 bases each). The length of the CDR3 is 13 residues. Trimming stripped 5 bases from V and 7 bases from J, with 12 bases between.

This clonotype has ten or more counts. This sequence joins TRBV12-3 or TRBV12-4 and TRBJ1-1, with 9 bases aligning to TRBD1. There are 15 residues in the CDR3. Trimming at V came to 5 bases and at J to 7 bases, leaving 11 bases not matched to a gene. The CDR3 region is CASSLSDRGEFEAFF. CDR3 DNA: TGTGCCAGCAGTCTATCCGACAGGGGGGAATTTGAAGCTTTCTTT.

This clonotype was counted many times. V is TRBV12-3 or TRBV12-4 and J is TRBJ2-3, with D possibly TRBD1 on 5 matching bases. Trimming took off 6 bases at V and 0 bases at J, with 10 bases between the two ends. The length of the CDR3 is 14 residues. The CDR3 here is CASRWTTSTDTQYF. The CDR3 DNA is TGTGCCAGCAGATGGACAACTAGCACAGATACGCAGTATTTT.

At least ten counts were recorded for this clonotype. This chain connects TRBV12-3 or TRBV12-4 to TRBJ1-2; D gene unclear. V gave up 2 bases and J gave up 5 bases, with 9 bases separating them. CDR3 size: 13 residues. CDR3 amino acids: CASSLFGTYGYTF. In DNA form, the CDR3 reads TGTGCCAGCAGTTTATTTGGAACATATGGCTACACCTTC.

This chain uses TRBV7-2 with TRBJ2-3; TRBD2 matches 10 bases. There are 17 residues in the CDR3. Germline assignment: CDR1 SGHTA and CDR2 FQGNSA. The J segment lost 5 bases and the V segment lost 3 bases, leaving 11 bases of the junction unmatched. CDR3 sequence (DNA): TGTGCCAGCAGCTTCTGGGTCAGCGGGAGGGCTGTAGATACGCAGTATTTT. Its translation: CASSFWVSGRAVDTQYF.

This clonotype was seen a handful of times. This chain connects TRBV7-2 to TRBJ2-3; 11 nucleotides agree with TRBD2. V was pared by 0 bases and J by 2 bases, with 7 bases of the junction left unmatched. CDR3 size: 18 residues. CDR1 and CDR2 (germline): SGHTA, FQGNSA. The CDR3 DNA reads TGTGCCAGCAGCTTAGCTCGGACTAGCGGGCCTGTCACAGATACGCAGTATTTT. Its translation is CASSLARTSGPVTDTQYF.

This clonotype was found a few times. The chain is built from TRBV4-1 and TRBJ2-3; a weak D match, TRBD2 (6 bases). This CDR3 is built from 16 residues. The germline gives CDR1 MGHRA, CDR2 YSYEKL. V shed 4 bases and J shed 4 bases, with 18 bases lying between them. The CDR3 sequence is CASSLLVGSSPDTQYF. The CDR3 bases are TGCGCCAGCAGCCTACTAGTCGGGAGTTCCCCAGATACGCAGTATTTT.

This clonotype has a count of ten or more. This sequence joins TRBV6-5 and TRBJ2-2; the D is unclear. This CDR3 comprises 15 residues. The germline V gene has CDR1 MNHEY and CDR2 SVGAGI. Trimming removed 0 bases at V and 3 bases at J, with 8 bases between. CDR3 in DNA: TGTGCCAGCAGTTACTCGATAGAGTACACCGGGGAGCTGTTTTTT. It encodes CASSYSIEYTGELFF.

This clonotype was observed at least ten times. This chain joins TRBV10-3 and TRBJ2-1, with TRBD2 identical over 8 bases. The junction had 8 bases not matched to a gene; V was cut back by 1 base and J by 6 bases. This CDR3 comprises 16 residues. The germline gives CDR1 ENHRY, CDR2 SYGVKD. The CDR3 sequence: CAISEFSGGRSNEQFF. The DNA of the CDR3 is TGTGCCATCAGTGAGTTCTCAGGCGGGAGGTCCAATGAGCAGTTCTTC.

The gene calls are TRBV5-1 and TRBJ2-1, with 8 nucleotides matching TRBD2. Trimming removed 1 base from V and 4 bases from J; junction bases left unmatched: 10. This CDR3 is built from 17 residues. Germline V lookup: CDR1 SGHRS, CDR2 YFSETQ. CDR3 in DNA: TGCGCCAGCAGCTTGACCGTTCTAGCGGGTAGTTACAATGAGCAGTTCTTC. This sequence encodes CASSLTVLAGSYNEQFF. Complete variable domain (other parts from reference TRBV5-1 and TRBJ2-1): KAGVTQTPRYLIKTRGQQVTLSCSPISGHRSVSWYQQTPGQGLQFLFEYFSETQRNKGNFPGRFSGRQFSNSRSEMNVSTLELGDSALYLCASSLTVLAGSYNEQFFGPGTRLTVL.

This clonotype has at least ten counts. The chain has TRBV20-1 and TRBJ1-2; D not certain. V was shortened by 6 bases and J by 5 bases, with 4 bases between the two germline ends. CDR1 is DFQATT and CDR2 is SNEGSKA in the germline V gene (reference sequence). The CDR3 has 9 amino acids. The DNA of the CDR3 is TGCAGTGCCTTGTATGGCTACACCTTC. This encodes CSALYGYTF.

This rearrangement joins TRBV5-1 to TRBJ2-3, with a tentative D call TRBD1 (6 bases). Germline-derived CDR1 and CDR2 are SGHRS and YFSETQ. Deletions cut 2 bases from V and 2 bases from J, with 12 bases between. This CDR3 is built from 15 residues. The CDR3 nucleotides are TGCGCCAGCAGCTTAGGAGACAGGCTCACAGATACGCAGTATTTT. Amino acid sequence: CASSLGDRLTDTQYF.

Note on this clonotype: This may be a read error: a much more frequent sequence differs by one nucleotide. V gene TRBV5-1 combines with J gene TRBJ1-2; D unclear. CDR3 length equals 14 residues. V lost 4 bases, J lost 8 bases, and 18 bases lay in between. CDR1 SGHRS and CDR2 YFSETQ come from the germline V gene. CDR3 region: CASSPVRGIGGYTF. CDR3 bases: TGCGCCAGCAGCCCCGTTCGGGGAATAGGAGGCTACACCTTC.